This TCR beta chain originates from a study of beta chain features in type 1 diabetes. Study-wide findings and caveats: High TCR expression in some cells could lead to their over-representation in cDNA sequencing. Patients with type 1 diabetes carried fewer insertions and had more deletions at their VDJ junctions. Researchers reported that naive, central memory and Treg TCRB repertoires appeared more similar in patients than in healthy donors. Moderate but significant shortening of TCRB CDR3s was recorded in all four CD4+ subsets from Type 1 diabetes patients.

Remarks on this clone: Its specificity is unknown.

The germline V gene encodes CDR1 SNHLY and CDR2 FYNNEI. The V segment lost 4 bases and the J segment 1 base; nucleotides outside the gene matches: 8. This CDR3 contains 16 residues. Every bit of the isolated RNA underwent reverse transcription, so sequencing read expressed TCRB transcripts. The repertoire was sequenced with immunoSEQ multiplex PCR; TCRdb's copy has only in-frame clones and lacks some. The sample includes 350,000 to 450,000 clones, around 12% of them seen just once. The chain has TRBV2 and TRBJ2-3; 7 positions match TRBD2. Sequences were obtained from naive CD4+ T cells from blood. This TCR was sampled from a young woman with type 1 diabetes. The CDR3 DNA reads TGTGCCAGCAGTGGGGGTCGCGGGGGACGCACAGATACGCAGTATTTT. Translated, it gives CASSGGRGGRTDTQYF.